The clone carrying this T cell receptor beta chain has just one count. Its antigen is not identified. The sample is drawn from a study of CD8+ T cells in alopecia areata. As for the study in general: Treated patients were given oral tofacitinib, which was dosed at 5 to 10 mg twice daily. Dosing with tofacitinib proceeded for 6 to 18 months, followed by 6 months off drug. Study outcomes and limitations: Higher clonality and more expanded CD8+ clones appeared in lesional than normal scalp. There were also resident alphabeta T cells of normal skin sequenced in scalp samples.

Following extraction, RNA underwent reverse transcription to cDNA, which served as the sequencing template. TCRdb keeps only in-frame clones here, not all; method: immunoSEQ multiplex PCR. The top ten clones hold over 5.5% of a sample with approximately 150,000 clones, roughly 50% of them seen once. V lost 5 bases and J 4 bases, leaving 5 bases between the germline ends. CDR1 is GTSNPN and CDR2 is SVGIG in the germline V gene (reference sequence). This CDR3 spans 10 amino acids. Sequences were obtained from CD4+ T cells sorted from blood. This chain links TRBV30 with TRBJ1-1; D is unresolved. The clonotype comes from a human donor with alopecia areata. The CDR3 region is CAWATTEAFF. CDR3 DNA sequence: TGTGCCTGGGCGACCACTGAAGCTTTCTTT.